The clone carrying this T cell receptor (beta chain) appeared many times. Its antigen is not identified. Germline values: CDR1 MGHRA, CDR2 YSYEKL. V was shortened by 3 bases and J by 11 bases, with 11 bases between the two germline ends. The length of the CDR3 is 12 residues. This entry belongs to a study of T-cell memory formation after mild COVID-19. Study summary: TCR clusters mostly belonged to single donors.

MiXCR, run by TCRdb on the 5' RACE reads, gives a single entry per CDR3 protein. The sample records about 170,000 distinct CDR3 sequences, approximately 12% being singletons. Findings and limits, study-wide: Some SARS-CoV-2-responding clones were already detected in memory before infection. Whether day 37 second-wave clones are SARS-CoV-2-specific was not confirmed. Contracting CD4+ clones were located mainly in CM and EM, and CD8+ clones in EMRA.

V is TRBV4-1 and J is TRBJ2-1; D is perhaps TRBD2 (5 bases). This TCR was sampled from a man younger than 35 who had mild COVID-19 (a few samples of this study predate the infection). Cell type and time point are not known. The sample was PBMCs or a T cell subset sorted from them (not recorded which). This chain's CDR3 is CASSHRGEKQFF. Here the CDR3 DNA reads TGCGCCAGCAGCCACCGGGGAGAAAAGCAGTTCTTC.